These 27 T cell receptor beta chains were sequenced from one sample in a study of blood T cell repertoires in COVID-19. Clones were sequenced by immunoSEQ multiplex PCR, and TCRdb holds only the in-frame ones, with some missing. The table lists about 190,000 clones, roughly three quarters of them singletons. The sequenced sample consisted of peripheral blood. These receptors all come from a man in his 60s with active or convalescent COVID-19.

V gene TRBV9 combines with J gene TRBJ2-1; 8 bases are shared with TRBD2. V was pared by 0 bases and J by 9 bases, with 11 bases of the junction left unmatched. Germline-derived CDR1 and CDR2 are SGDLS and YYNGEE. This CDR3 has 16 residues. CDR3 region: CASSVVPREGRGEQFF. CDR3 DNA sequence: TGTGCCAGCAGCGTAGTACCCCGGGAGGGCCGGGGTGAGCAGTTCTTC.

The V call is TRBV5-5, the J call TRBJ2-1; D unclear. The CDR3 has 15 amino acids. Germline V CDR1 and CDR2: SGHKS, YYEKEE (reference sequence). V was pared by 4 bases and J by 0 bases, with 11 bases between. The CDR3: CASSHTVSSYNEQFF. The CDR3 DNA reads TGTGCCAGCAGCCATACGGTGAGCTCCTACAATGAGCAGTTCTTC.

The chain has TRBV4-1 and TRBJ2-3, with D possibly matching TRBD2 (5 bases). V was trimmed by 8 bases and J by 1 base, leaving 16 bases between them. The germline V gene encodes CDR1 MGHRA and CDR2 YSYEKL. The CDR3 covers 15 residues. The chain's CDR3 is CASGIPSSGTDTQYF. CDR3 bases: TGCGCCAGCGGAATCCCTAGTAGCGGCACAGATACGCAGTATTTT.

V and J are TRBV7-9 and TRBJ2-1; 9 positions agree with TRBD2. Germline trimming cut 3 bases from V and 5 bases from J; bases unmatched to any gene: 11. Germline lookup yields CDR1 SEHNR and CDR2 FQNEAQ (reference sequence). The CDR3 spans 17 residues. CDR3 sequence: CASSFVAGVRYDNEQFF. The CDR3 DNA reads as TGTGCCAGCAGCTTCGTAGCGGGAGTCAGGTATGACAATGAGCAGTTCTTC. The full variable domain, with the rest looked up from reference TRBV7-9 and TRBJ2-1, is DTGVSQNPRHKITKRGQNVTFRCDPISEHNRLYWYRQTLGQGPEFLTYFQNEAQLEKSRLLSDRFSAERPKGSFSTLEIQRTEQGDSAMYLCASSFVAGVRYDNEQFFGPGTRLTVL.

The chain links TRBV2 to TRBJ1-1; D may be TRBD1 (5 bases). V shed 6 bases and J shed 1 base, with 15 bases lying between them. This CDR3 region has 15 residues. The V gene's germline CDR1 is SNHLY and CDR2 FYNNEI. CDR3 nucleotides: TGTGCCAGCAGAGCCCCCGGCCAGGGGAACACTGAAGCTTTCTTT. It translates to CASRAPGQGNTEAFF.

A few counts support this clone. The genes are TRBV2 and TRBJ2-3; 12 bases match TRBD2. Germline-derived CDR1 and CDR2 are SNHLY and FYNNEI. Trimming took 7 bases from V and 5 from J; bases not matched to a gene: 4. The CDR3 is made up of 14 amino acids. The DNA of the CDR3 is TGTGCCAGCATATCGACTAGCGGGAGAGATACGCAGTATTTT. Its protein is CASISTSGRDTQYF. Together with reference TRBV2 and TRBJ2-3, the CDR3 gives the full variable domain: EPEVTQTPSHQVTQMGQEVILRCVPISNHLYFYWYRQILGQKVEFLVSFYNNEISEKSEIFDDQFSVERPDGSNFTLKIRSTKLEDSAMYFCASISTSGRDTQYFGPGTRLTVL.

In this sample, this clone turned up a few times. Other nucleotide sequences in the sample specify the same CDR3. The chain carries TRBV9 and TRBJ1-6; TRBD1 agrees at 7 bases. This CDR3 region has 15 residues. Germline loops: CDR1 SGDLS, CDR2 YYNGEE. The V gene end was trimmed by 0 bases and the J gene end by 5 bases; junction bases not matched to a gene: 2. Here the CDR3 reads CASSVATGNNSPLHF. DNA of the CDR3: TGTGCCAGCAGCGTAGCGACAGGGAATAATTCACCCCTCCACTTT.

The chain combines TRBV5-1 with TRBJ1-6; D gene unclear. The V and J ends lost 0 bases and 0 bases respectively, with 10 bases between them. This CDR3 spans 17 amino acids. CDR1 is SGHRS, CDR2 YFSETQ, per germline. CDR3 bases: TGCGCCAGCAGCTTGGGACGGGGAAGCTCCTATAATTCACCCCTCCACTTT. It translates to CASSLGRGSSYNSPLHF.

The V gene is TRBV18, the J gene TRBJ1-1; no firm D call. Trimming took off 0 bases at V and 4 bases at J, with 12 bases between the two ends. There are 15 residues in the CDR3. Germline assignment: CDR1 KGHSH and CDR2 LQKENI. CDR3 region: CASSPPQVGSTEAFF. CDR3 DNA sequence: TGTGCCAGCTCACCACCCCAGGTGGGTAGCACTGAAGCTTTCTTT.

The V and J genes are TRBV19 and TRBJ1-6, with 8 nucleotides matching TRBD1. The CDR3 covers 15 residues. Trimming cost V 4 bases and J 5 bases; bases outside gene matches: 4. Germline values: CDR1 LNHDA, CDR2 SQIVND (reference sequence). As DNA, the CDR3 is TGTGCCAGTAGTACTGGGACAGGCAATAATTCACCCCTCCACTTT. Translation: CASSTGTGNNSPLHF.

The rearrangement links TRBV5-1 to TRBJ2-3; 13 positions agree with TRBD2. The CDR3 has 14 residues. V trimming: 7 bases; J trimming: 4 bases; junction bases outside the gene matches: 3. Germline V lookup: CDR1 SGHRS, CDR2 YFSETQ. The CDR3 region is CASRTSGSADTQYF. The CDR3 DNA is TGCGCCAGCCGGACTAGCGGGAGCGCAGATACGCAGTATTTT.

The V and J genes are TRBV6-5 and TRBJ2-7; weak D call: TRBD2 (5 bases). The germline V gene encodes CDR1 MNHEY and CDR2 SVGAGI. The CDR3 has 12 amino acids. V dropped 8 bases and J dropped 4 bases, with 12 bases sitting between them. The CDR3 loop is CASALAKYEQYF. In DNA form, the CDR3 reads TGTGCCAGCGCCCTAGCCAAATACGAGCAGTACTTC.

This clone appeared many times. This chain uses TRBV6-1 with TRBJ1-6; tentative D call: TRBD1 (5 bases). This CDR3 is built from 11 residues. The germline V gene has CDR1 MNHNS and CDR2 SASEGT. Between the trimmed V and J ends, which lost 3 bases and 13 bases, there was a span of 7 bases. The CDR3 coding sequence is TGTGCCAGCAGTGATGGGGCTCCCCTCCACTTT. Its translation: CASSDGAPLHF.

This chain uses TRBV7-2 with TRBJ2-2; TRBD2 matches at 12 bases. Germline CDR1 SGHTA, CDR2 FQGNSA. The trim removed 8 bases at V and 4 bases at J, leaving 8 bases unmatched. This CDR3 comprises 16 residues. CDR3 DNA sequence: TGTGCCAGCGTCGGCCCACTAGCGGGGGGCACCGGGGAGCTGTTTTTT. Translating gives CASVGPLAGGTGELFF.

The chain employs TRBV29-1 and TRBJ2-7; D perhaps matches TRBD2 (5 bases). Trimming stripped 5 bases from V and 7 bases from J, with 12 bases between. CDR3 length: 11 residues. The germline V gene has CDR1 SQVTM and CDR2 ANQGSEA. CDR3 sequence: CSVSTRGEQYF. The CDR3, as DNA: TGCAGCGTTTCTACCAGAGGGGAGCAGTACTTC.

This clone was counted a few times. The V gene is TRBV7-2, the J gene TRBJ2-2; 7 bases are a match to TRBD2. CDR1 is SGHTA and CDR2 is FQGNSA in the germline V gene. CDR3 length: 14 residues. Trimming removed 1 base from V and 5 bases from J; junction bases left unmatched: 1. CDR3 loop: CASSLGGSTGELFF. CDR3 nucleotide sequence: TGTGCCAGCAGCTTAGGCGGGAGTACCGGGGAGCTGTTTTTT.

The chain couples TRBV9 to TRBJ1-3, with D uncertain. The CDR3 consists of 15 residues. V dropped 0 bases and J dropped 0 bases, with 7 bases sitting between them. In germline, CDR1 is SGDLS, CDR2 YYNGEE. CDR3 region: CASSVEEGSGNTIYF. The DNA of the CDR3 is TGTGCCAGCAGCGTAGAGGAGGGCTCTGGAAACACCATATATTTT. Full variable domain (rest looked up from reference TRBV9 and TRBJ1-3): DSGVTQTPKHLITATGQRVTLRCSPRSGDLSVYWYQQSLDQGLQFLIQYYNGEERAKGNILERFSAQQFPDLHSELNLSSLELGDSALYFCASSVEEGSGNTIYFGEGSWLTVV.

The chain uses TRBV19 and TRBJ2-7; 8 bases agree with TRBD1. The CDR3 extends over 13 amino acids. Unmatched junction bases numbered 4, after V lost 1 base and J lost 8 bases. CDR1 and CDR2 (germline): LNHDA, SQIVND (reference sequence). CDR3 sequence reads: CASSIVDRDKQYF. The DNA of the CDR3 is TGTGCCAGTAGTATAGTGGACAGGGATAAGCAGTACTTC.

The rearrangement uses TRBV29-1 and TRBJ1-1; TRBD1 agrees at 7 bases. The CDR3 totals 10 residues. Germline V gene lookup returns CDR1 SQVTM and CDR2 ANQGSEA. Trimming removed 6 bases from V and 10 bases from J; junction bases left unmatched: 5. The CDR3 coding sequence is TGCAGCGTGACAGGGTCGGGAGCTTTCTTT. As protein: CSVTGSGAFF.

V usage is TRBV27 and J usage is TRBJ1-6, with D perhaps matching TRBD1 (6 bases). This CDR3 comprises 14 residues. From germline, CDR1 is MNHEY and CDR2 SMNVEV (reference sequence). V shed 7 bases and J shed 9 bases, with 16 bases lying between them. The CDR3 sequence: CASNPNRDGSPLHF. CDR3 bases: TGTGCCAGCAACCCAAACAGGGATGGTTCACCCCTCCACTTT.

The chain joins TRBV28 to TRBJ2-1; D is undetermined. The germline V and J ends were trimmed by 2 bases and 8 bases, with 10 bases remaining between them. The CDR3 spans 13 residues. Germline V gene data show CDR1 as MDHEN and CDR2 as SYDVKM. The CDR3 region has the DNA TGTGCCAGCAGTTTACCCCACATCGATGAGCAGTTCTTC. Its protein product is CASSLPHIDEQFF.

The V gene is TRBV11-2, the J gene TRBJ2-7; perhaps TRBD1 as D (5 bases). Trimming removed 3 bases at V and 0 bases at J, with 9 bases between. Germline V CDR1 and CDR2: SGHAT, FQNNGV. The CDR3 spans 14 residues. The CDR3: CASSFNGASYEQYF. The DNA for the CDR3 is TGTGCCAGCAGCTTTAATGGGGCCTCCTACGAGCAGTACTTC.

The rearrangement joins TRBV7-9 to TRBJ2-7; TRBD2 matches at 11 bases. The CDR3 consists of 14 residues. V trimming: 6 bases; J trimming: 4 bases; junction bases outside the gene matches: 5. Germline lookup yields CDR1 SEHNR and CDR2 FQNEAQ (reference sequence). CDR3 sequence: CASRTSGEGYEQYF. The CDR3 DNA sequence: TGTGCCAGCAGGACTAGCGGGGAAGGTTACGAGCAGTACTTC.

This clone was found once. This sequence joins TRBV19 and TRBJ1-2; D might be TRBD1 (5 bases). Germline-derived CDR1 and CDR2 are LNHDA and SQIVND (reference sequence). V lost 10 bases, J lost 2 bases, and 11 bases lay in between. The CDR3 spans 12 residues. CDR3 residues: CATTGVNYGYTF. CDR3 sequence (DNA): TGTGCCACCACAGGAGTAAACTATGGCTACACCTTC.

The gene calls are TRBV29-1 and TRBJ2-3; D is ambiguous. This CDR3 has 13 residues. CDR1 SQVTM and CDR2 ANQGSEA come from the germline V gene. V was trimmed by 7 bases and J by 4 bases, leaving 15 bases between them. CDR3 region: CSAPGSLADTQYF. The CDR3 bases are TGCAGCGCCCCCGGGTCCTTAGCAGATACGCAGTATTTT.

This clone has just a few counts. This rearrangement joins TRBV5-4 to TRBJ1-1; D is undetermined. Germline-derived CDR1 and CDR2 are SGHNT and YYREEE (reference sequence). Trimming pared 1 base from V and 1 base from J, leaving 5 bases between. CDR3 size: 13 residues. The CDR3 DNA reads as TGTGCCAGCAGCTTGAGTAGGAACACTGAAGCTTTCTTT. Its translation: CASSLSRNTEAFF.

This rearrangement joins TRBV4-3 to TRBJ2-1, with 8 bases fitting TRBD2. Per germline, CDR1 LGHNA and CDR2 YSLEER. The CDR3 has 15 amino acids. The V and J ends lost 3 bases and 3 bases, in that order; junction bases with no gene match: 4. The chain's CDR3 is CASSQGREDYNEQFF. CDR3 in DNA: TGCGCCAGCAGCCAGGGGCGGGAGGACTACAATGAGCAGTTCTTC.